Listed below are T cell receptor beta chains from one sample, sequenced in a study of OX40 agonist ivuxolimab in advanced cancers. Libraries were prepared by immunoSEQ multiplex PCR; TCRdb keeps only in-frame clonotypes and omits some of them. The sample consists of some 68,000 clones, roughly nine tenths of them appearing once. This specimen consisted of CD4+ or CD8+ T cells sorted from blood, obtained in a trial of the OX40 agonist ivuxolimab. Receptors were obtained from an adult with an advanced solid tumor such as melanoma, head and neck, liver or kidney cancer. Each CDR3 is given with its conserved first and last residue. The D gene is left open where the match is weak. Size is stated for part of the rows, as once, few or many counts, or as a class when the clone is expanded.

clone_size j_call v_call d_call cdr3_aa cdr3_nt
- TRBJ2-3 TRBV5-1 - CASRTPTDTQYF TGCGCCAGCAGAACCCCCACAGATACGCAGTATTTT
- TRBJ1-6 TRBV7-9 TRBD1 CASSQGQGAPGNSPLHF TGTGCCAGCAGCCAGGGACAGGGGGCGCCGGGGAATTCACCCCTCCACTTT
- TRBJ2-3 TRBV9 - CAIPIRADTDTQYF TGTGCCATCCCAATTAGGGCAGACACAGATACGCAGTATTTT
- TRBJ2-6 TRBV5-1 - CASTTWWGSGANVLTF TGCGCCAGCACCACTTGGTGGGGCTCTGGGGCCAACGTCCTGACTTTC
- TRBJ1-2 TRBV7-2 - CASSRLQAGNYGYTF TGTGCCAGCAGCCGCCTCCAGGCAGGGAACTATGGCTACACCTTC
- TRBJ1-1 TRBV28 - CASRSDGNTEAFF TGTGCCAGCAGGTCCGACGGGAACACTGAAGCTTTCTTT
once TRBJ1-1 TRBV18 - CASSPRTGGGTEAFF TGTGCCAGCTCACCTCGGACGGGAGGAGGCACTGAAGCTTTCTTT
- TRBJ2-1 TRBV25-1 TRBD2 CASSDPRTSGNNEQFF TGTGCCAGCAGTGATCCGAGGACTAGCGGAAACAATGAGCAGTTCTTC
- TRBJ2-1 TRBV14 TRBD2 CASSDRLAGGLPASYNEQFF TGTGCCAGCAGCGACCGACTAGCGGGAGGCCTCCCGGCCTCCTACAATGAGCAGTTCTTC
- TRBJ2-3 TRBV10-3 - CAIRLGGLETDTQYF TGTGCCATCAGGTTGGGGGGTTTGGAGACAGATACGCAGTATTTT
once TRBJ2-7 TRBV7-2 - CASSLWTGYEQYF TGTGCCAGCAGCTTGTGGACTGGCTACGAGCAGTACTTC
- TRBJ1-6 TRBV2 - CASSENSPLHF TGTGCCAGCAGTGAAAATTCACCCCTCCACTTT
- TRBJ1-2 TRBV19 - CASSIIHGSGYTF TGTGCCAGTAGTATAATACATGGAAGTGGCTACACCTTC
- TRBJ2-5 TRBV6-5 TRBD1 CASSWDRFQETQYF TGTGCCAGCAGTTGGGACAGGTTCCAAGAGACCCAGTACTTC
- TRBJ2-2 TRBV9 - CASSRQTGTGELFF TGTGCCAGCAGCCGACAGACTGGGACCGGGGAGCTGTTTTTT
- TRBJ2-5 TRBV28 - CASSLYSSQETQYF TGTGCCAGCAGTTTATACAGTTCTCAAGAGACCCAGTACTTC
- TRBJ2-5 TRBV5-4 TRBD2 CASSLQRDWETQYF TGTGCCAGCAGCTTGCAGCGGGACTGGGAGACCCAGTACTTC
- TRBJ2-7 TRBV2 - CASSEASDYEQYF TGTGCCAGCAGTGAGGCTAGCGACTACGAGCAGTACTTC
- TRBJ1-1 TRBV6-1 - CAANSPTMGNLGAFF TGTGCCGCCAACAGCCCGACGATGGGAAACTTAGGTGCTTTCTTT
- TRBJ2-7 TRBV5-1 - CASSFLPTGAQYF TGCGCCAGCAGCTTCCTGCCGACAGGCGCGCAGTACTTC
- TRBJ2-5 TRBV13 TRBD2 CASKGGGLAAVKTQYF TGTGCCAGCAAAGGTGGGGGACTAGCGGCGGTCAAGACCCAGTACTTC
- TRBJ2-7 TRBV15 - CATSRDRYEQYF TGTGCCACTAGCAGGGACCGATACGAGCAGTACTTC
- TRBJ2-6 TRBV5-1 - CASSLALGSGANVLTF TGCGCCAGCAGCTTGGCTCTGGGGTCCGGGGCCAACGTCCTGACTTTC
- TRBJ1-2 TRBV5-4 - CASSLGGGWTF TGTGCCAGCAGCTTGGGAGGGGGATGGACCTTC
- TRBJ2-1 TRBV18 TRBD2 CASSPTSGGTEQFF TGTGCCAGCTCGCCGACTAGCGGGGGGACTGAGCAGTTCTTC
- TRBJ1-5 TRBV6-6 TRBD1 CATTPALGQGIQPQHF TGTGCCACTACTCCTGCTTTGGGACAGGGCATTCAGCCCCAGCATTTT
- TRBJ2-1 TRBV7-9 - CASSLGGRGDNEQFF TGTGCCAGCAGCTTAGGTGGGCGAGGGGACAATGAGCAGTTCTTC
- TRBJ2-4 TRBV7-9 TRBD1 CASSLWGQAHTLAKNIQYF TGTGCCAGCAGCTTATGGGGACAGGCCCACACCTTAGCCAAAAACATTCAGTACTTC
- TRBJ2-2 TRBV15 - CATSREVNTGELFF TGTGCCACCAGCAGAGAAGTGAACACCGGGGAGCTGTTTTTT
- TRBJ2-1 TRBV2 TRBD1 CASSADREEQFF TGTGCCAGCAGCGCGGACAGGGAGGAGCAGTTCTTC
- TRBJ2-2 TRBV4-2 - CASSRYGTRGPGELFF TGTGCCAGCAGCCGATACGGGACGCGTGGGCCCGGGGAGCTGTTTTTT
- TRBJ1-1 TRBV4-2 - CASSQERWLGGEAFF TGTGCCAGCAGCCAAGAACGATGGTTAGGAGGTGAAGCTTTCTTT
- TRBJ2-3 TRBV10-2 TRBD1 CASRPEARGSLRYF TGCGCCAGCAGGCCTGAGGCCAGGGGGTCGCTGAGGTATTTT
- TRBJ2-7 TRBV5-1 - CASSLGWDSYEQYF TGCGCCAGCAGCTTGGGGTGGGACTCCTACGAGCAGTACTTC
- TRBJ2-2 TRBV5-1 - CASSSGTNTGELFF TGCGCCAGCAGCTCCGGGACTAACACCGGGGAGCTGTTTTTT
- TRBJ2-1 TRBV10-2 TRBD2 CASSGLAGYGEQFF TGCGCCAGCAGCGGACTAGCGGGGTACGGTGAGCAGTTCTTC